This T cell receptor beta chain was sequenced in a study of shared clonotypes between healthy human individuals. In the case of this clone: This specimen includes other DNA sequences encoding the same CDR3.

Libraries were prepared by immunoSEQ multiplex PCR; TCRdb keeps only in-frame clonotypes and omits some of them. The profile covers millions of clones, with about 95% appearing a single time and around 1.1% taken by the ten largest. Germline values: CDR1 SNHLY, CDR2 FYNNEI. CDR3 length: 12 amino acids. V lost 4 bases to trimming and J lost 1 base, with 5 bases between them. CD45RO-negative, CCR7-positively selected cells formed the naive CD8 fraction, excluding terminally differentiated effector memory CD45RA+ cells. The sequencing input was naive CD8+ T cells sorted from blood. The chain couples TRBV2 to TRBJ2-7; unclear D gene. The source of this sequence is a man aged 18 to 30 in good health. CDR3 coding DNA: TGTGCCAGCAGTGCTCCTTCCTACGAGCAGTACTTC. Translating gives CASSAPSYEQYF.